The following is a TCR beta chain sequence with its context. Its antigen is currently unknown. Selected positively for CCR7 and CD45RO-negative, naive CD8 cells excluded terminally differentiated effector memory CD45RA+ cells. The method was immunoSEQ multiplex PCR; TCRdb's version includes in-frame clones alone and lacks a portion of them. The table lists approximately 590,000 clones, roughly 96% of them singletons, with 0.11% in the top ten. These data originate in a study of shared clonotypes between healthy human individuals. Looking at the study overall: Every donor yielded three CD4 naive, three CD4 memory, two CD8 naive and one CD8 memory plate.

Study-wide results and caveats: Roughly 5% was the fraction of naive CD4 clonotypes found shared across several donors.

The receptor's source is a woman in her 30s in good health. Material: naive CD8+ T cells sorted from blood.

CDR3 DNA sequence: TGTGCCAGCAGCCCACCGGGACAGATCAGCGAGCAGTACTTC. It yields the protein CASSPPGQISEQYF. This chain uses TRBV7-8 with TRBJ2-7; the match to TRBD1 covers 7 bases. This CDR3 has 14 residues. With V trimmed by 5 bases and J by 6 bases, 10 bases remained unmatched. The germline gives CDR1 SGHVS, CDR2 FQNEAQ.